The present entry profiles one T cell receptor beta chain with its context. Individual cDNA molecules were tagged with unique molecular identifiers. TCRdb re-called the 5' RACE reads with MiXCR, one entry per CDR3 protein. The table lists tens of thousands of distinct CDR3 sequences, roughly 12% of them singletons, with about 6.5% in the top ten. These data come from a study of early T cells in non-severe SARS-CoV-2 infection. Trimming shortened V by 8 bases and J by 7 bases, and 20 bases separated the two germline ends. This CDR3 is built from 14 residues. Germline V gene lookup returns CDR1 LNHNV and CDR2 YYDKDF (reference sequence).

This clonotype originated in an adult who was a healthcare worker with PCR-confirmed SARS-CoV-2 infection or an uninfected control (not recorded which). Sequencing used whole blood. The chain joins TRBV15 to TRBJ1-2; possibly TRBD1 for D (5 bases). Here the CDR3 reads CATVAGSGRLGYTF. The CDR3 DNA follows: TGTGCCACCGTAGCAGGATCGGGGCGCCTTGGCTACACCTTC.